Below are 10 T cell receptor beta chains sequenced from a single sample in a study of beta chain features in type 1 diabetes. Isolated RNA was reverse transcribed in full, so expressed TCRB transcripts were sequenced. Data came from immunoSEQ multiplex PCR; TCRdb stores just in-frame clones and leaves some out. The table has roughly 450,000 clones, approximately 14% seen once. Material for sequencing was naive CD4+ T cells from blood. Receptors originate from a man aged 25 to 45 in good health.

In this sample, this clone turned up a few times. The chain links TRBV28 to TRBJ2-2; D unresolved. V was shortened by 6 bases and J by 0 bases, with 5 bases between the two germline ends. The CDR3 contains 13 residues. The germline V gene encodes CDR1 MDHEN and CDR2 SYDVKM. The CDR3 region is CASREPNTGELFF. Here the CDR3 DNA reads TGTGCCAGCAGGGAACCGAACACCGGGGAGCTGTTTTTT.

This chain joins TRBV7-9 and TRBJ2-7, with 12 bases aligning to TRBD2. V dropped 1 base and J dropped 3; count of bases not matched to a gene: 4. Germline CDR1 and CDR2: SEHNR and FQNEAQ (reference sequence). This CDR3 has 16 amino acids. The CDR3 here is CASSLGLAGEGYEQYV. In DNA form, the CDR3 reads TGTGCCAGCAGCTTAGGACTAGCGGGGGAAGGCTACGAGCAGTACGTC.

The sample holds a few counts of this clone. This chain links TRBV30 with TRBJ2-1; D call uncertain. CDR3 length: 14 residues. Germline CDR1 is GTSNPN and CDR2 is SVGIG (reference sequence). The V end lost 3 bases, the J end lost 4 bases, and 13 bases lay between the germline ends. The CDR3: CAWRTLSTYNEQFF. CDR3 nucleotides: TGTGCCTGGAGGACACTCTCAACATACAATGAGCAGTTCTTC.

This clone was seen only a few times. The chain employs TRBV2 and TRBJ2-1; D might be TRBD2 (5 bases). This CDR3 is 13 amino acids long. V lost 8 bases, J lost 1 base, and 9 bases lay in between. Germline CDR1 reads SNHLY; CDR2 reads FYNNEI. CDR3 residues: CASWTRSYNEQFF. CDR3 sequence (DNA): TGTGCCAGCTGGACTCGTTCCTACAATGAGCAGTTCTTC.

This clone was found a few times. The identical CDR3 is also encoded by other nucleotide sequences in the sample. The rearrangement uses TRBV30 and TRBJ1-3; D unclear. The germline V gene encodes CDR1 GTSNPN and CDR2 SVGIG (reference sequence). The CDR3 covers 13 residues. V lost 4 bases, J lost 0 bases, and 7 bases lay in between. The chain's CDR3 is CAWTASSGNTIYF. The CDR3 DNA sequence: TGTGCCTGGACAGCGAGCTCTGGAAACACCATATATTTT.

The chain joins TRBV23-1 to TRBJ1-5; no firm D call. TRBV23-1 is flagged as an ORF with uncertain function. V lost 2 bases and J 2 bases, leaving 16 bases between the germline ends. CDR3 length: 17 amino acids. CDR3 protein: CASSQKDETGCNQPQHF. Written as DNA, the CDR3 is TGCGCCAGCAGTCAAAAGGATGAAACGGGGTGCAATCAGCCCCAGCATTTT.

This clone was seen more than once but under ten times. CDR3 sequence (DNA): TGTGCCAGCGCCCTCGAACGGGGACCGCCGAACACCGGGGAGCTGTTTTTT. Its protein is CASALERGPPNTGELFF. V usage is TRBV27 and J usage is TRBJ2-2, with D possibly being TRBD1 or TRBD2 (5 bases each). Germline assignment: CDR1 MNHEY and CDR2 SMNVEV (reference sequence). V lost 8 bases and J 0 bases, leaving 19 bases between the germline ends. The CDR3 sequence is 17 residues long.

This sequence joins TRBV4-3 and TRBJ2-4, with D tentatively TRBD2 (5 bases). Deletions cut 3 bases from V and 1 base from J, with 13 bases between. The CDR3 runs 16 residues. In germline, CDR1 is LGHNA, CDR2 YSLEER. In DNA, the CDR3 is TGCGCCAGCAGCCATCTGGGGAGAGGTGCCAAAAACATTCAGTACTTC. This gives the protein CASSHLGRGAKNIQYF.

The chain combines TRBV30 with TRBJ1-6, with D tentatively TRBD1 (5 bases). The CDR3 spans 13 residues. V gave up 7 bases and J gave up 11 bases, with 18 bases separating them. CDR1 and CDR2 (germline): GTSNPN, SVGIG (reference sequence). The DNA of the CDR3 is TGTGCCTCGAGCGGGGGTATTGGGACACCCCTCCACTTT. It codes for CASSGGIGTPLHF.

To note about this clone: The same CDR3 also results from other DNA sequences found in this sample. V gene TRBV20-1 combines with J gene TRBJ2-2; a possible D gene is TRBD1 (5 bases). CDR1 DFQATT and CDR2 SNEGSKA come from the germline V gene (reference sequence). The CDR3 has 11 amino acids. V was pared by 3 bases and J by 8 bases, with 7 bases between. As DNA, the CDR3 is TGCAGTGCTAGTCGGACAGGGGAGCTGTTTTTT. This gives the protein CSASRTGELFF.